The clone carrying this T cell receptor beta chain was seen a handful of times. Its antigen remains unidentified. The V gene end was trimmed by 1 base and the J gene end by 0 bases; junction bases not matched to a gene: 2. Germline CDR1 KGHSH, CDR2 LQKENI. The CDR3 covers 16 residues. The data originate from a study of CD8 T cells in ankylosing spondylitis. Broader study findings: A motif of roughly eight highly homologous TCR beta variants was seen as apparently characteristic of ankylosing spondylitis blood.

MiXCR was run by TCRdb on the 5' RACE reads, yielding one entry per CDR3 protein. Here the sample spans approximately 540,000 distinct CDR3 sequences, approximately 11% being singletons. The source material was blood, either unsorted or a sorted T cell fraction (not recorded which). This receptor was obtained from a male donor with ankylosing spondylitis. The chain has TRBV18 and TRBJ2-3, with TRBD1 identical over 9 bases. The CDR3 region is CASSPLGTGSTDTQYF. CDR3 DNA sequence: TGTGCCAGCTCACCACTCGGGACAGGGAGCACAGATACGCAGTATTTT.